This T cell receptor beta chain was captured by sequencing in a study of T cells in Graves' hyperthyroidism and ophthalmopathy (dated by TCRdb to between 2017 and 2020). General notes on the study: TCR V-J signatures able to tell the groups apart were searched for in a discovery cohort of 100 patients, of whom 40 to 45 had Graves' ophthalmopathy and roughly 59 had stable Graves' hyperthyroidism. Whether ophthalmopathy could be predicted prospectively was tested in an independent validation cohort made up of 18 hyperthyroidism patients plus 17 patients who later progressed to ophthalmopathy. The roughly 90 discovery patients were divided at random into training and test sets in a 7:3 ratio. The study also compared thyroid tissue and blood T-cell repertoires from five or six Graves' hyperthyroidism patients. Once sampling was done, hyperthyroidism patients were given methimazole at a starting dose of 30 mg daily, whereas ophthalmopathy patients were given high-dose intravenous methylprednisolone. The paper describes TCR Vbeta CDR3 sequencing of 135 peripheral blood samples, made up of roughly 40 ophthalmopathy patients, some 80 hyperthyroidism patients and some 17 progressor patients. What the authors observed across the whole study: In validation, the model predicted progression to ophthalmopathy a median of about 6.8 months before onset, with 65% to 71% sensitivity and about 75% specificity. Most expanded thyroid clonotypes (frequency above 0.001) were also detected in blood, suggesting blood repertoires may reflect thyroid immune responses. Sample size was not statistically predetermined, and blinding of investigators to group allocation was not performed. A model built on a 13 V-J signature distinguished ophthalmopathy from stable hyperthyroidism, reaching roughly 88% sensitivity and under 84% specificity in cross-validation and 80%/75% in testing.

A patient counted as having stable Graves' hyperthyroidism if no progression to ophthalmopathy occurred over 18 months of follow-up. Hyperthyroidism patients were newly diagnosed, had a disease duration of under 2 months, and were aged 18 to 65 years. Patients with uncontrolled infections, other autoimmune diseases, pregnancy or lactation were excluded. Clinical symptoms, serum thyroxine and TRAb, thyroid ultrasound, and orbital computed tomography formed the basis for the diagnoses. Trizol reagent was used to extract total RNA, and RNA quality was then checked on an Agilent 2100 Bioanalyzer. The TCR beta CDR3 regions were amplified from RNA transcripts. The first round of RT-PCR for the TCR CDR3 was performed with the HTBI primer set and the Qiagen OneStep RT-PCR kit. Libraries were constructed in a second round of multiplex PCR, after which size selection and purification were carried out. Sequencing of the libraries was done on an Illumina HiSeq2000 using paired-end 100 bp reads. Per the source publication's procedure: SOAPnuke was used to process the raw data, removing reads that contained adapters or uncalled bases, had a mean Phred below 15, or lacked an exact match to the constant primer or identifier. COPE v1.2.5 was used to merge the high-quality paired reads, and each unique nucleotide sequence was defined as a clonotype. MiTCR v1.1 was used to align the clonotypes against IMGT TRBV, TRBD and TRBJ reference segments. Analysis was restricted to V-J combinations with a frequency above 0.0001, which covered roughly 99% of repertoires. The TCS score was defined as F50 (clonal expansion) divided by E x V (chaos), with BLOSUM62-based TCRdist calculated between CDR3 peptides within each V-J. Welch's t-statistics and random forest reduced fewer than 550 V-J features to around 14, which were used in a naive Bayes classifier (R e1071). The similarity between thyroid and blood repertoires was quantified using the Morisita-Horn index. The raw public data were reprocessed by TCRdb itself: fastp quality trimming at Q25, MiXCR clonotype calling, in-frame beta chains only. Entries that share a CDR3 protein sequence are merged under the most common genes and DNA. The V and J calls follow TCRdb's processing rather than the paper's. The sample table records almost 600,000 distinct CDR3 sequences; about 45% of these occur just once. Of the sample, 7.5% to 8.5% falls within the top ten clones.

CDR1 SGHRS and CDR2 YFSETQ are derived from the germline V gene. Including cysteine and phenylalanine, the CDR3 has 15 amino acids. Kept here is only the CDR3 DNA, which spans 45 bases and is read in frame from base 1. Relative to germline, V is 0 bases shorter and J is 0 bases shorter, with 9 bases between their ends. This clonotype was observed at least ten times. Its antigen specificity is not known. No much larger clone exists at a distance of one base, and base qualities are not known. In this chain, TRBV5-1 is recombined with TRBJ2-5; the D gene cannot be resolved reliably. The clonotype was recovered from a woman in her late teens or twenties with Graves' hyperthyroidism. The specimen sequenced was peripheral blood or thyroid tissue (not recorded which). The CDR3 protein sequence reads: CASSLGEQNQETQYF. The nucleotide sequence is TGCGCCAGCAGCTTGGGTGAGCAGAACCAAGAGACCCAGTACTTC.